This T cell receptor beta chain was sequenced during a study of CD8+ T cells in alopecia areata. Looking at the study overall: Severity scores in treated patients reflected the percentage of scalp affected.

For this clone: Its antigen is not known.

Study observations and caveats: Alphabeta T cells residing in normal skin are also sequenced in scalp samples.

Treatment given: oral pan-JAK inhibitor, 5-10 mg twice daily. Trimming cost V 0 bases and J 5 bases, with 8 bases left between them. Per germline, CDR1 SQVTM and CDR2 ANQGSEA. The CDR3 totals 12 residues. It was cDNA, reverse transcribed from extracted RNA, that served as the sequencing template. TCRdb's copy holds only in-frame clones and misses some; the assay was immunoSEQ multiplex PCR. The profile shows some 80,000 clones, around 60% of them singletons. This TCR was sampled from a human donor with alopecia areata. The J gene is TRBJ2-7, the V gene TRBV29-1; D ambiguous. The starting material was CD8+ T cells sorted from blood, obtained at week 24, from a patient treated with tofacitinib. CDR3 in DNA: TGCAGCGTTGAAGATCTCCCGGACGAGCAGTACTTC. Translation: CSVEDLPDEQYF.